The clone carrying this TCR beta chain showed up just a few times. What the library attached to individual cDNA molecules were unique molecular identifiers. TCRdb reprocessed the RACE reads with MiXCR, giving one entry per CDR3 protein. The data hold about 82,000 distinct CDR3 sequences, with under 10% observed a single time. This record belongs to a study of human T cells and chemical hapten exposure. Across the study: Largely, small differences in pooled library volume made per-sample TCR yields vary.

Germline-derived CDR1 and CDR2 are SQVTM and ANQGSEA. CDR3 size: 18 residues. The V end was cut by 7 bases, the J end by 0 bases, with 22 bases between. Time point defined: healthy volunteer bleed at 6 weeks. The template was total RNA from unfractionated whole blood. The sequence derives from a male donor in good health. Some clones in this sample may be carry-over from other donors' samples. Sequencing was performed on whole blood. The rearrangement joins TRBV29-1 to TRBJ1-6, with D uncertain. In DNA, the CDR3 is TGCAGCGCCCCCCCGGTCCCTATGATGAGCTCCTATAATTCACCCCTCCACTTT. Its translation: CSAPPVPMMSSYNSPLHF.